The sequence of this T cell receptor (beta chain) was determined in a study of T-cell reconstitution after alpha-beta-depleted transplantation in children. This CDR3 is built from 14 residues. V was trimmed by 4 bases and J by 4 bases, leaving 17 bases between them. Germline CDR1 is DFQATT and CDR2 is SNEGSKA (reference sequence). There are many counts of this clonotype. Unique molecular identifiers were used in preparing the TCRbeta library. TCRdb re-analysed the PCR reads in MiXCR, keeping a single row per CDR3 protein. This sample has 130,000 to 150,000 distinct CDR3 sequences; about 9% occur once, and the top ten carry 18%.

This clonotype was sampled from a female patient aged 2-9 years who had a stem cell transplant for congenital amegakaryocytic thrombocytopenia, so the T cells may come from the graft donor. The sample was PBMCs, mostly from graft donor cells, taken 180 days after TCRalphabeta/CD19-depleted stem cell transplant. This chain uses TRBV20-1 with TRBJ2-7, with a tentative D call TRBD1 (6 bases). This chain's CDR3 is CSANRRSRGYEQYF. The CDR3 DNA sequence: TGCAGTGCTAACCGCCGTTCTAGGGGGTACGAGCAGTACTTC.